A single sample is the source of the 10 T cell receptor beta chains below, sequenced in a study of CD4 T cells in relation to SARS-CoV-2 and coronaviruses (dated by TCRdb to about 2021). CD4+ T cells from unexposed donors were collected before the COVID-19 pandemic (2011-2018). After roughly 11 days of culture, CD4+ T cells were isolated with the EasySep CD4+ T cell isolation kit. The antigens these receptors bind are not known. The method was the immunoSEQ multiplex PCR assay. TCRdb holds this immuneACCESS table with in-frame rearrangements only. Some clones are missing; in checked studies, unresolved V genes explain under half, and the rest has no known cause. Present in this sample are 15,000 to 20,000 clones, 82% of which were seen just once. The ten most abundant clones make up about 33% of the sample. The sample taken for sequencing was CD4+ T cells from PBMCs, cultured in vitro. The receptors were gathered from a human donor in good health.

This rearrangement joins TRBV18 to TRBJ2-5; D unclear. CDR3 size: 13 residues. Germline V gene lookup returns CDR1 KGHSH and CDR2 LQKENI. The germline V and J ends were trimmed by 0 bases and 4 bases, with 6 bases remaining between them. The CDR3 region is CASSPPQSETQYF. The CDR3 DNA is TGTGCCAGCTCACCACCTCAATCAGAGACCCAGTACTTC.

This chain uses TRBV6-1 with TRBJ1-2; possibly TRBD1 for D (5 bases). The CDR3 extends over 15 amino acids. V was clipped by 3 bases and J by 8 bases, with 19 bases between them. Germline-derived CDR1 and CDR2 are MNHNS and SASEGT. DNA of the CDR3: TGTGCCAGCAGTGAGCAGCAGGGCACCTTCGGGGGCTACACCTTC. Its protein is CASSEQQGTFGGYTF.

The V call is TRBV5-6, the J call TRBJ1-1; D ambiguous. In germline, CDR1 is SGHDT, CDR2 YYEEEE. The CDR3 covers 14 residues. V gave up 3 bases and J gave up 11 bases, with 20 bases separating them. The CDR3 DNA reads as TGTGCCAGCAGCTCCCTCGGGGATGTAGCGCCGGCTTTCTTT. It specifies CASSSLGDVAPAFF. The variable domain in full, completed from reference TRBV5-6 and TRBJ1-1, reads DAGVTQSPTHLIKTRGQQVTLRCSPKSGHDTVSWYQQALGQGPQFIFQYYEEEERQRGNFPDRFSGHQFPNYSSELNVNALLLGDSALYLCASSSLGDVAPAFFGQGTRLTVV.

The chain recombines TRBV7-2 with TRBJ1-2; D might be TRBD1 (6 bases). This CDR3 is 13 amino acids long. Germline CDR1 is SGHTA and CDR2 is FQGNSA. Trimming shortened V by 2 bases and J by 8 bases, and 12 bases separated the two germline ends. The CDR3 bases are TGTGCCAGCAGCTTAAACAGGGAGAACGGCTACACCTTC. Translated, it gives CASSLNRENGYTF.

The chain links TRBV7-2 to TRBJ2-7; a possible D gene is TRBD1 (5 bases). This CDR3 has 14 residues. V was pared by 0 bases and J by 1 base, with 7 bases between. Germline CDR1 and CDR2: SGHTA and FQGNSA. CDR3: CASSLAGQSYEQYF. CDR3 DNA sequence: TGTGCCAGCAGCTTAGCGGGGCAGTCCTACGAGCAGTACTTC.

The J gene is TRBJ2-3, the V gene TRBV9, with TRBD2 identical over 15 bases. The CDR3 is 17 residues long. V dropped 4 bases and J dropped 5; count of bases not matched to a gene: 8. From germline, CDR1 is SGDLS and CDR2 YYNGEE. CDR3 sequence (DNA): TGTGCCAGCAGCTCCGGACTAGCGGGGGGGCTGAGAGATACGCAGTATTTT. It translates to CASSSGLAGGLRDTQYF. The full variable domain, in which reference TRBV9 and TRBJ2-3 provide the parts outside the CDR3, is DSGVTQTPKHLITATGQRVTLRCSPRSGDLSVYWYQQSLDQGLQFLIQYYNGEERAKGNILERFSAQQFPDLHSELNLSSLELGDSALYFCASSSGLAGGLRDTQYFGPGTRLTVL.

CDR3 sequence (DNA): TGTGCCAGCAGCCCAAAGACAGGGCGGAATGAAAAACTGTTTTTT. It specifies CASSPKTGRNEKLFF. The chain uses TRBV7-9 and TRBJ1-4, with 7 positions matching TRBD1. CDR1 is SEHNR and CDR2 is FQNEAQ in the germline V gene (reference sequence). CDR3 length: 15 residues. V was clipped by 5 bases and J by 5 bases; unmatched bases: 8.

This chain connects TRBV2 to TRBJ2-5; D call uncertain. The CDR3 spans 15 residues. Germline V gives CDR1 SNHLY, CDR2 FYNNEI. The V gene lost 11 bases and the J gene lost 5 bases, with 24 bases spanning the gap. The CDR3 sequence is CAGLLDRLPGETQYF. The CDR3 bases are TGTGCCGGGCTACTCGATAGGCTACCTGGCGAGACCCAGTACTTC.

The J gene is TRBJ1-6, the V gene TRBV7-2, with D tentatively TRBD1 (5 bases). The CDR3 covers 16 residues. Deletions cut 6 bases from V and 5 bases from J, with 17 bases between. Germline values: CDR1 SGHTA, CDR2 FQGNSA. Here the CDR3 reads CASSRRARGDNSPLHF. As DNA, the CDR3 is TGTGCCAGCAGTCGGAGGGCGCGAGGGGATAATTCACCCCTCCACTTT.

The chain employs TRBV5-8 and TRBJ1-2; TRBD1 is a possible D gene (5 bases). This CDR3 spans 13 amino acids. Trimming left V 0 bases short and J 8 bases short, with 11 bases between. Per the germline V gene, CDR1 is SGHTS and CDR2 is YDEGEE. The CDR3 sequence: CASSLGGEGGYTF. The CDR3, as DNA: TGTGCCAGCAGCTTGGGAGGGGAAGGCGGCTACACCTTC.